Sequencing of this TCR beta chain was carried out in a study of blood T cell repertoires in COVID-19. The overall study: Samples of COVID-19 (acute and convalescent) were obtained from the United States, Italy and Spain.

This CDR3 has 12 amino acids. The ends were cut back, 4 bases at V and 7 bases at J, with 10 bases in the middle. The germline CDR1 and CDR2 sequences are SEHNR and FQNEAQ (reference sequence). Per the study methods: Estimates of nucleated cell counts were drawn from the amplification of reference gene primers. Here immunoSEQ multiplex PCR was the method, and the copy in TCRdb shows in-frame clones only, minus some. D and trimming were read from the DNA, whereas the V and J calls and clone size are those reported in that table. The top ten clones hold about 4.8% of a sample with over 200,000 clones, approximately 90% of them seen once.

The TCR sequence derives from a woman aged 40 to 50 with acute or convalescent COVID-19. The sequenced sample was peripheral blood. This rearrangement joins TRBV7-9 to TRBJ2-5, with unresolved D. CDR3 nucleotides: TGTGCCAGCAGCTCTCTCTTGAGGACCCAGTACTTC. Amino acids: CASSSLLRTQYF. The full variable domain, in which reference TRBV7-9 and TRBJ2-5 provide the parts outside the CDR3, is DTGVSQNPRHKITKRGQNVTFRCDPISEHNRLYWYRQTLGQGPEFLTYFQNEAQLEKSRLLSDRFSAERPKGSFSTLEIQRTEQGDSAMYLCASSSLLRTQYFGPGTRLLVL.